Detailed here is one T cell receptor (beta chain). Its antigen is currently unknown. Researchers tagged individual cDNA molecules with unique molecular identifiers. TCRdb reprocessed the 5' RACE reads with MiXCR, giving one entry per CDR3 protein. The sample lists 85,000 to 95,000 distinct CDR3 sequences, over 15% occurring once. The data originate from a study of early T cells in non-severe SARS-CoV-2 infection. Overall study: The sequenced material was bulk RNA from unsorted whole blood, and its chains were unpaired.

Study-wide findings and caveats: Database matching using VDJdb favored anti-spike CD8 responses, with private and CD4 specificities left missing.

V shed 5 bases, J shed 0 bases, and the junction held 4 bases outside the gene matches. Looked up from germline, CDR1 is MNHNS and CDR2 is SASEGT. CDR3 size: 15 residues. The sequences come from whole blood, collected at baseline. This chain links TRBV6-1 with TRBJ1-5, with 7 bases fitting TRBD1. This clonotype was obtained from an adult who was a healthcare worker with PCR-confirmed SARS-CoV-2 infection or an uninfected control (not recorded which). The CDR3 DNA follows: TGTGCCAGCAGTTCCGGGACAGTTAGCAATCAGCCCCAGCATTTT. This gives the protein CASSSGTVSNQPQHF.